This T cell receptor (beta chain) was captured in a study of OX40 agonist ivuxolimab in advanced cancers. Looking at the study overall: Antecedent anti-PD-1, anti-PD-L1 or anti-CTLA-4 therapy was permissible, with around 41% having received some. Of the patients, three showed partial responses, one with hepatocellular carcinoma and two with cutaneous melanoma.

Findings and limits, study-wide: Expanded peripheral T cells had an undetermined antigen specificity.

The table came from immunoSEQ multiplex PCR; TCRdb's copy has only in-frame clones and leaves some out. Of around 53,000 clones listed, 85% are singletons. On this clone itself: Its antigen is unknown.

Patients with autoimmune history or systemic immunosuppression were excluded. The sequencing here drew on CD4+ or CD8+ T cells sorted from blood, taken in a trial of the OX40 agonist ivuxolimab. This clonotype was obtained from an adult with an advanced solid tumor such as melanoma, head and neck, liver or kidney cancer.

The CDR3 loop reads CASNQKQPNTGELFF. Written as DNA, the CDR3 is TGTGCCAGCAACCAGAAGCAGCCGAACACCGGGGAGCTGTTTTTT. The chain is built from TRBV6-5 and TRBJ2-2; D ambiguous. This CDR3 region has 15 residues. With 7 bases removed from V and 0 bases from J, the gap between germline ends came to 12 bases. CDR1 and CDR2 from the germline V gene are MNHEY and SVGAGI.